These T cell receptor beta chains were read from a single sample in a study of shared clonotypes between healthy human individuals. TCRdb keeps only in-frame clones here, not all; method: immunoSEQ multiplex PCR. The sample consists of around 700,000 clones, 72% of them appearing once. The sequenced sample consisted of memory CD4+ T cells sorted from blood. Receptors were obtained from a woman aged 25 to 39 in good health. Both conserved end residues are part of each CDR3. The order of the fields is J gene, V gene, clone size, D gene, CDR3 DNA, CDR3 protein. A D gene is named only where the DNA matches it firmly. Clone size is given for some rows only: seen once, a few or many times, or a class if the clone is expanded.

>TRBJ2-5|TRBV5-6|.|.
TGTGCCAGCAGCCCCCTCCACGATCAAGAGACCCAGTACTTC
CASSPLHDQETQYF
>TRBJ1-1|TRBV2|.|.
TGTGCCAGCAGTCCCCGGGTGGGGAACACTGAAGCTTTCTTT
CASSPRVGNTEAFF
>TRBJ1-1|TRBV2|.|.
TGTGCCAGCAGTGGTTCACAGGGATTGAACATTGAAGCTTTCTTT
CASSGSQGLNIEAFF
>TRBJ2-2|TRBV12-2|.|.
TGTGCAAGTCGCCCTCCGGGACTGCCCCTCGGGGAGCTGTTTTTT
CASRPPGLPLGELFF
>TRBJ2-3|TRBV5-1|once|.
TGCGCCAGCAGCTTGGCCTTGGCGGCTACAGATACGCAGTATTTT
CASSLALAATDTQYF
>TRBJ1-2|TRBV29-1|.|TRBD1
TGCAGCGTAAGGGACAGGGGAAGCTATGGCTACACCTTC
CSVRDRGSYGYTF
>TRBJ2-1|TRBV27|.|.
TGTGCCAGCAGTTTAAGGGCGGGAAAGAACAATGAGCAGTTCTTC
CASSLRAGKNNEQFF
>TRBJ1-2|TRBV27|once|.
TGTGCCAGCAGTCCCTCTGCGGGGCAGCGCTACACCTTC
CASSPSAGQRYTF
>TRBJ2-6|TRBV5-4|.|.
TGTGCCAGCAGCTTGGAATTCTCTGGGGCCAACGTCCTGACTTTC
CASSLEFSGANVLTF
>TRBJ2-1|TRBV29-1|.|TRBD2
TGCAGCGTTGAATTTGAAGCGGGAGTAGAGCAGTTCTTC
CSVEFEAGVEQFF
>TRBJ1-4|TRBV20-1|few|.
TGCAGTGCGCTGACCGAAAAACTGTTTTTT
CSALTEKLFF
>TRBJ2-3|TRBV28|few|.
TGTGCCAGCAGTCCCCGAGGTGGGGATACGCAGTATTTT
CASSPRGGDTQYF
>TRBJ2-7|TRBV5-4|.|TRBD1
TGTGCCAGCAGCCTGGGACAGGGGCACGAGCAGTACTTC
CASSLGQGHEQYF
>TRBJ1-1|TRBV28|.|.
TGTGCCAGCAGTTTAGGGGGACGGCTGAACACTGAAGCTTTCTTT
CASSLGGRLNTEAFF
>TRBJ2-3|TRBV4-2|.|TRBD1
TGTGCCAGCAGCCAAGACCGGACAGGGTCGGTGACAGATACGCAGTATTTT
CASSQDRTGSVTDTQYF
>TRBJ2-7|TRBV10-3|.|.
TGTGCCATCAGTGAGTCGATCGGGGTTCACGAGCAGTACTTC
CAISESIGVHEQYF
>TRBJ1-3|TRBV7-9|.|.
TGTGCCAGCAGCCCCCAAGGGGGGCCAGGAAACACCATATATTTT
CASSPQGGPGNTIYF
>TRBJ1-2|TRBV5-4|.|TRBD1
TGTGCCAGCAGCGCCCACAGGGGAGTGGGTAGCTATGGCTACACCTTC
CASSAHRGVGSYGYTF
>TRBJ1-1|TRBV12-5|.|TRBD1
TGTGCTAGTGGTTTAACAGGGGGCACTGAAGCTTTCTTT
CASGLTGGTEAFF
>TRBJ1-1|TRBV19|.|.
TGTGCCACCAAGCCTCTTATAAACACTGAAGCTTTCTTT
CATKPLINTEAFF
>TRBJ2-1|TRBV30|few|TRBD2
TGTGCCTGGAGTGCCGGGACTAGCGGGAGGGCCGGTGAGCAGTTCTTC
CAWSAGTSGRAGEQFF
>TRBJ2-1|TRBV6-6|many|.
TGTGCCAGCAGTTACCATCCCCGGGATGAGCAGTTCTTC
CASSYHPRDEQFF
>TRBJ1-4|TRBV5-1|.|TRBD1
TGCGCCAGCAGCTTGACAGGGGCGTCGACTAATGAAAAACTGTTTTTT
CASSLTGASTNEKLFF
>TRBJ1-5|TRBV19|few|.
TGTGCCAGTAGTAGGTCAGCCGGGACCTACAATCAGCCCCAGCATTTT
CASSRSAGTYNQPQHF
>TRBJ2-7|TRBV10-3|few|.
TGTGCCATCAGTGCCCAGGGCTCCTACGAGCAGTACTTC
CAISAQGSYEQYF
>TRBJ1-2|TRBV25-1|once|.
TGTGCCAGCAGTGAAAACAACCACTATGGCTACACCTTC
CASSENNHYGYTF
>TRBJ2-6|TRBV5-1|few|.
TGCGCCAGCAGCTTTCACTCTGGGGCCAACGTCCTGACTTTC
CASSFHSGANVLTF
>TRBJ2-7|TRBV30|.|.
TGTGCCTGGAAGCGCGGGACAGTGACCTACGAGCAGTACTTC
CAWKRGTVTYEQYF
>TRBJ2-1|TRBV7-9|.|TRBD2
TGTGCCAGCAGCCTTACTTGGACTAGCGGGATGTACAATGAGCAGTTCTTC
CASSLTWTSGMYNEQFF
>TRBJ2-3|TRBV25-1|.|TRBD2
TGTGCCAGCAGTGAGAGCGGGAGTCGACAAGATACGCAGTATTTT
CASSESGSRQDTQYF
>TRBJ1-5|TRBV18|.|TRBD1
TGTGCCAGCTCACCAAGTACAGGGGCCGGGAGCAATCAGCCCCAGCATTTT
CASSPSTGAGSNQPQHF
>TRBJ2-7|TRBV4-1|once|TRBD2
TGCGCCAGCAGCCAAGGACTAGCGGGAGTGTACCCCCACGAGCAGTACTTC
CASSQGLAGVYPHEQYF
>TRBJ2-3|TRBV2|once|.
TGTGCCAGCTTGCCGGGGGAGACAGATACGCAGTATTTT
CASLPGETDTQYF
>TRBJ2-3|TRBV19|.|.
TGTGCCAGTAGTATCAGCAATCCTCGAGATACGCAGTATTTT
CASSISNPRDTQYF
>TRBJ2-5|TRBV28|.|.
TGTGCCAGCACCCCGTCGGGCTCCCAAGAGACCCAGTACTTC
CASTPSGSQETQYF
>TRBJ2-7|TRBV6-5|.|TRBD1
TGTGCCAGCAGTGGGACAGGGGCATACTACGAGCAGTACTTC
CASSGTGAYYEQYF
>TRBJ2-2|TRBV6-6|.|.
TGTGCCAGCAGTGTACAGGGACGCTCCGGGGAGCTGTTTTTT
CASSVQGRSGELFF
>TRBJ2-7|TRBV7-6|.|TRBD1
TGTGCCAGCCGGGGACAGACCTACGAGCAGTACTTC
CASRGQTYEQYF
>TRBJ2-5|TRBV4-1|.|TRBD2
TGCGCCAGCAGCCAAGGGAGCGGGGCGGGAGGGGAAGAGACCCAGTACTTC
CASSQGSGAGGEETQYF
>TRBJ2-3|TRBV7-9|.|TRBD1
TGTGCCAGCAGCCCTAGACAGGGGACGCAGTATTTT
CASSPRQGTQYF
>TRBJ1-2|TRBV19|once|.
TGTGCCAGCACAACCCAGTGGCAGGGACGGGGCTACACCTTC
CASTTQWQGRGYTF
>TRBJ2-1|TRBV28|.|.
TGTGCCAGCAGTTTTAAGGGTGAGCAGTTCTTC
CASSFKGEQFF
>TRBJ1-1|TRBV6-1|.|.
TGTGCCAGCAGTGAAGGACAAGAAGTCACTGAAGCTTTCTTT
CASSEGQEVTEAFF
>TRBJ2-5|TRBV9|.|.
TGTGCCAGCAGCGTAGCGGGGAGGATGGGGGAGACCCAGTACTTC
CASSVAGRMGETQYF
>TRBJ2-3|TRBV5-4|.|.
TGTGCCAGCAGCGGCCAACTCAGGGGAACAGATACGCAGTATTTT
CASSGQLRGTDTQYF
>TRBJ2-5|TRBV5-1|.|.
TGCGCCAGCAGCTACAACAGGGATCAAGAGACCCAGTACTTC
CASSYNRDQETQYF
>TRBJ2-5|TRBV10-1|few|.
TGCGCCAGCAGTGCCGGGGTAGGGACCCAGTACTTC
CASSAGVGTQYF
>TRBJ1-1|TRBV18|.|.
TGTGCCAGCTCGCCCCTTGAGGGGGGAATGGTGACTGAAGCTTTCTTT
CASSPLEGGMVTEAFF
>TRBJ1-5|TRBV27|.|.
TGTGCCAGCAGTCCGGAGGGGCAGGGTAAAAATCAGCCCCAGCATTTT
CASSPEGQGKNQPQHF
>TRBJ2-1|TRBV27|.|.
TGTGCCAGCAGTTCCTCATTCGGGACGTGGGACAATGAGCAGTTCTTC
CASSSSFGTWDNEQFF
>TRBJ1-1|TRBV18|.|TRBD1
TGTGCCAGCTCACTTGACAGGGCAGGCACTGAAGCTTTCTTT
CASSLDRAGTEAFF
>TRBJ1-5|TRBV2|.|TRBD1
TGTGCCAGCAGCCTCGAAGGGACAGTCAGCAATCAGCCCCAGCATTTT
CASSLEGTVSNQPQHF
>TRBJ1-1|TRBV2|.|TRBD1
TGTGCCAGCAGTACAGGGGTTTTTACTGAAGCTTTCTTT
CASSTGVFTEAFF
>TRBJ1-3|TRBV5-6|.|.
TGTGCCAGCAGACCCGGGTCTGGAAACACCATATATTTT
CASRPGSGNTIYF
>TRBJ2-1|TRBV7-9|once|.
TGTGCCAGCAGCTCAGCGCAAAACAATGAGCAGTTCTTC
CASSSAQNNEQFF
>TRBJ2-3|TRBV4-2|.|TRBD2
TGTGCCAGCAGCCGGGGACTAGCGGGAAGCACAGATACGCAGTATTTT
CASSRGLAGSTDTQYF
>TRBJ2-7|TRBV6-5|once|TRBD1
TGTGCCAGCAGTACGAGACAGGGGGCGAGGGAGCAGTACTTC
CASSTRQGAREQYF
>TRBJ2-7|TRBV5-1|.|.
TGCGCCAGCAGCTTGTCAGAGAACTCCTACGAGCAGTACTTC
CASSLSENSYEQYF
>TRBJ2-6|TRBV27|.|.
TGTGCCAGCAGTTCCCACGGCTACTCTGGGGCCAACGTCCTGACTTTC
CASSSHGYSGANVLTF